Shown below are 30 T cell receptor beta chains from a single sample sequenced in a study of identical twins. TCRdb ran MiXCR on the 5' RACE reads and lists one entry per CDR3 protein. The sample carries 350,000 or so distinct CDR3 sequences, about 12% recorded once. The same data also went into a second study, on yellow fever vaccine responses in identical twins.

The sequenced material came from CD8+ T cells sorted from blood. The receptors come from a young woman in good health.

The rearrangement links TRBV10-3 to TRBJ2-5; D is perhaps TRBD1 or TRBD2 (5 bases each). Trimming removed 0 bases at V and 1 base at J, with 12 bases between. This CDR3 is 16 amino acids long. Germline V gene lookup returns CDR1 ENHRY and CDR2 SYGVKD. The CDR3 loop is CAISESSVGGQETQYF. The CDR3 DNA is TGTGCCATCAGTGAGTCCAGTGTTGGGGGCCAAGAGACCCAGTACTTC.

This clonotype was seen at least ten times. The V call is TRBV27, the J call TRBJ2-3, with TRBD2 matching over 9 bases. The CDR3 has 16 amino acids. Germline values: CDR1 MNHEY, CDR2 SMNVEV (reference sequence). After removal of 7 bases from V and 3 bases from J, the junction contained 11 bases not matched to a gene. CDR3 DNA: TGTGCCAGCACTCATTTGGCGGGGGGGGCGACAGATACGCAGTATTTT. This encodes CASTHLAGGATDTQYF.

In its sample, this clonotype was seen a few times. The chain carries TRBV11-3 and TRBJ2-7; D may be TRBD2 (6 bases). The CDR3 is made up of 18 amino acids. The germline V and J ends were trimmed by 6 bases and 1 base, with 25 bases remaining between them. The germline V gene has CDR1 SGHNT and CDR2 YENEEA. CDR3 sequence reads: CASRITSLVGGSSYEQYF. CDR3 DNA sequence: TGTGCCAGCAGGATTACCTCCCTCGTGGGGGGATCTTCCTACGAGCAGTACTTC.

The V call is TRBV20-1, the J call TRBJ2-7; the match to TRBD2 covers 7 bases. This CDR3 has 13 amino acids. Losses at the gene ends were 0 bases for V and 3 bases for J; bases not matched to a gene: 2. From germline, CDR1 is DFQATT and CDR2 SNEGSKA (reference sequence). The CDR3 sequence: CSARDRTSYEQYF. CDR3 DNA sequence: TGCAGTGCTAGAGATAGGACTAGCTACGAGCAGTACTTC.

This clonotype was counted only a few times. The genes are TRBV15 and TRBJ1-2; D uncertain. CDR3 size: 14 residues. Trimming stripped 1 base from V and 2 bases from J, with 8 bases between. Germline V gives CDR1 LNHNV, CDR2 YYDKDF (reference sequence). CDR3 region: CATSRGAGNYGYTF. The CDR3 nucleotides are TGTGCCACCAGCAGAGGGGCTGGAAACTATGGCTACACCTTC.

A few counts support this clonotype. The chain uses TRBV28 and TRBJ2-5, with a tentative D call TRBD1 (5 bases). From germline, CDR1 is MDHEN and CDR2 SYDVKM. Trimming stripped 6 bases from V and 4 bases from J, with 12 bases between. The CDR3 spans 13 residues. The CDR3 DNA sequence: TGTGCCAGCAGCACAGGACGTGGAGAGACCCAGTACTTC. This gives the protein CASSTGRGETQYF.

The V gene is TRBV11-2, the J gene TRBJ2-3; 15 positions agree with TRBD2. Germline loops: CDR1 SGHAT, CDR2 FQNNGV. The CDR3 runs to 20 residues. V dropped 5 bases and J dropped 2; count of bases not matched to a gene: 14. The CDR3 spells CASSPPGMGLAGGFTDTQYF. CDR3 bases: TGTGCCAGCAGCCCCCCGGGTATGGGACTAGCGGGGGGATTCACAGATACGCAGTATTTT.

This chain links TRBV10-2 with TRBJ1-1; maybe TRBD1 (5 bases). The germline CDR1 and CDR2 sequences are WSHSY and SAAADI. There are 13 residues in the CDR3. V was pared by 9 bases and J by 3 bases, with 14 bases between. CDR3 sequence (DNA): TGCGCCAGAGGATGGGGGTATGACACTGAAGCTTTCTTT. The encoded protein is CARGWGYDTEAFF.

There are a few counts of this clonotype. J is TRBJ2-7 and V is TRBV20-1, with 9 bases matching TRBD1. V gave up 6 bases and J gave up 3 bases; unmatched junction bases: 6. CDR1 and CDR2 (germline): DFQATT, SNEGSKA (reference sequence). CDR3 size: 13 residues. In nucleotides, the CDR3 is TGCAGTGCCGGGGACAGGGTCGGCTACGAGCAGTACGTC. It encodes CSAGDRVGYEQYV.

The rearrangement uses TRBV4-1 and TRBJ2-1; TRBD2 aligns across 7 bases. The CDR3 consists of 14 residues. CDR1 and CDR2 from the germline V gene are MGHRA and YSYEKL. Trimming cost V 4 bases and J 8 bases; bases outside gene matches: 8. CDR3: CASSPSTSTYEQFF. CDR3 nucleotides: TGCGCCAGCAGCCCTTCGACTAGCACGTATGAGCAGTTCTTC.

This clonotype was seen a few times. The chain has TRBV21-1 and TRBJ2-1; the tabulated D call, TRBD2, remains unverified against the DNA. TRBV21-1 is flagged as a pseudogene. This CDR3 is 16 amino acids long. The DNA of the CDR3 is TGTGCCAGCAGCCACAAGCCTAGCGGGAACTACAATGAGCAGTTCTTC. Translation: CASSHKPSGNYNEQFF.

This clonotype has a handful of counts. J is TRBJ2-7 and V is TRBV9; D gene uncertain. This CDR3 is 15 amino acids long. The germline CDR1 and CDR2 sequences are SGDLS and YYNGEE. V gave up 1 base and J gave up 1 base, with 12 bases separating them. The CDR3 bases are TGTGCCAGCAGCGTAACCGGGTCTGAATCCTACGAGCAGTACTTC. This sequence encodes CASSVTGSESYEQYF.

This clonotype was seen only a few times. The chain links TRBV19 to TRBJ2-2, with D possibly being TRBD1 (6 bases). CDR1 is LNHDA and CDR2 is SQIVND in the germline V gene (reference sequence). The CDR3 is 14 residues long. Deletions cut 7 bases from V and 5 bases from J, with 14 bases between. The CDR3: CASMAGEGTGELFF. The CDR3 DNA is TGTGCCAGTATGGCAGGGGAAGGGACCGGGGAGCTGTTTTTT.

This sequence joins TRBV28 and TRBJ2-7; 9 bases map to TRBD2. CDR3 size: 16 residues. The germline gives CDR1 MDHEN, CDR2 SYDVKM. V lost 3 bases, J lost 3 bases, and 9 bases stayed unmatched. This chain's CDR3 is CASSLTPGLAIYEQYF. In DNA form, the CDR3 reads TGTGCCAGCAGTTTGACACCGGGACTAGCTATCTACGAGCAGTACTTC.

This chain connects TRBV6-1 to TRBJ2-5; 9 nucleotides line up with TRBD2. CDR1 and CDR2 (germline): MNHNS, SASEGT. CDR3 length: 15 amino acids. V dropped 1 base and J dropped 4; count of bases not matched to a gene: 4. Here the CDR3 DNA reads TGTGCCAGCAGTGAAGAGACTAGCGGATCAGAGACCCAGTACTTC. Translated, it gives CASSEETSGSETQYF.

This CDR3 is CASSIGASLGTDTQYF. The CDR3 region has the DNA TGTGCCAGTAGTATCGGGGCTAGTCTAGGTACAGATACGCAGTATTTT. The chain links TRBV19 to TRBJ2-3; D assignment may be TRBD1 or TRBD2 (5 bases each). In germline, CDR1 is LNHDA, CDR2 SQIVND (reference sequence). Trimming removed 3 bases at V and 3 bases at J, with 16 bases between. The CDR3 spans 16 residues.

This chain links TRBV29-1 with TRBJ2-5; weak D call: TRBD1 (5 bases). With 7 bases removed from V and 3 bases from J, the gap between germline ends came to 18 bases. This CDR3 comprises 14 residues. Germline CDR1 SQVTM, CDR2 ANQGSEA. CDR3 sequence: CSATPWGREETQYF. CDR3 DNA sequence: TGCAGCGCAACCCCATGGGGCAGGGAAGAGACCCAGTACTTC.

The CDR3 DNA is TGCAGTGCTAGCGCCTCGGGACTGGCCCCCTACAATGAGCAGTTCTTC. Translation gives CSASASGLAPYNEQFF. This sequence joins TRBV20-1 and TRBJ2-1; TRBD2 might be the D (6 bases). V shed 3 bases and J shed 2 bases, with 17 bases lying between them. Germline V CDR1 and CDR2: DFQATT, SNEGSKA (reference sequence). This CDR3 region has 16 residues.

This clonotype is a singleton in its sample. The V and J genes are TRBV19 and TRBJ2-7, with a possible D match to TRBD2 (5 bases). The germline gives CDR1 LNHDA, CDR2 SQIVND (reference sequence). The CDR3 consists of 13 residues. V gave up 4 bases and J gave up 3 bases, with 10 bases separating them. CDR3 loop: CASSNAAGYEQYF. As DNA, the CDR3 is TGTGCCAGTAGTAATGCGGCGGGCTACGAGCAGTACTTC.

The genes are TRBV20-1 and TRBJ2-3, with D hard to call. Deletions cut 1 base from V and 2 bases from J, with 4 bases between. Germline loops: CDR1 DFQATT, CDR2 SNEGSKA (reference sequence). The CDR3 has 12 residues. CDR3 coding DNA: TGCAGTGCTAGAGTGGCCACAGATACGCAGTATTTT. Translation gives CSARVATDTQYF.

In its sample, this clonotype was seen many times. The V and J genes are TRBV6-4 and TRBJ1-5, with D possibly being TRBD1 (5 bases). V dropped 3 bases and J dropped 2 bases, with 5 bases sitting between them. This CDR3 spans 13 amino acids. The germline CDR1 and CDR2 sequences are MRHNA and SNTAGT. Written as DNA, the CDR3 is TGTGCCAGCAGTGAGACAGGCAATCAGCCCCAGCATTTT. This codes for CASSETGNQPQHF.

The CDR3 loop is CASSLSSTDGETQYF. The CDR3, as DNA: TGTGCCAGCAGTTTATCATCCACGGACGGGGAGACCCAGTACTTC. This rearrangement joins TRBV27 to TRBJ2-5; D remains unclear. Germline-derived CDR1 and CDR2 are MNHEY and SMNVEV (reference sequence). The V end lost 0 bases, the J end lost 5 bases, and 13 bases lay between the germline ends. This CDR3 is built from 15 residues.

The chain couples TRBV13 to TRBJ2-7; TRBD2 matches 9 bases. This CDR3 contains 15 residues. Germline trimming cut 5 bases from V and 3 bases from J; bases unmatched to any gene: 8. Germline V gene data show CDR1 as PRHDT and CDR2 as FYEKMQ (reference sequence). The CDR3 bases are TGTGCCAGCAGCCCTTATACTAGCGGGTTCTACGAGCAGTACTTC. This codes for CASSPYTSGFYEQYF.

In this sample, this clonotype turned up a few times. The chain has TRBV27 and TRBJ2-3; D uncertain. The V gene lost 4 bases and the J gene lost 4 bases, with 12 bases spanning the gap. The CDR3 contains 14 residues. The germline V gene encodes CDR1 MNHEY and CDR2 SMNVEV (reference sequence). Here the CDR3 reads CASSWARESDTQYF. The CDR3 nucleotides are TGTGCCAGCAGTTGGGCCCGTGAGTCAGATACGCAGTATTTT.

This clonotype came up a few times. The J gene is TRBJ2-7, the V gene TRBV2; possibly TRBD1 for D (5 bases). V was pared by 10 bases and J by 0 bases, with 16 bases between. CDR3 length equals 14 residues. Per the germline V gene, CDR1 is SNHLY and CDR2 is FYNNEI. The CDR3 loop reads CAITPTVVSYEQYV. CDR3 coding DNA: TGTGCCATCACACCGACAGTAGTCTCCTACGAGCAGTACGTC.

This clonotype has a handful of counts. This sequence joins TRBV7-7 and TRBJ2-5; TRBD1 matches 7 bases. CDR3 length equals 16 residues. CDR1 is SSHAT, CDR2 FNYEAQ, per germline (reference sequence). V dropped 5 bases and J dropped 0; count of bases not matched to a gene: 9. CDR3 nucleotides: TGTGCCAGCAGCCTACAGGGGCCAGGATACCAAGAGACCCAGTACTTC. The encoded protein is CASSLQGPGYQETQYF.

The rearrangement uses TRBV6-5 and TRBJ2-7; 9 bases agree with TRBD2. The germline V gene encodes CDR1 MNHEY and CDR2 SVGAGI. V was pared by 4 bases and J by 6 bases, with 10 bases of the junction left unmatched. The CDR3 loop spans 15 amino acids. The CDR3 spells CASSFTTSGDFEQYF. The CDR3, as DNA: TGTGCCAGCAGTTTCACGACTAGCGGAGACTTCGAGCAGTACTTC.

This clonotype appeared a few times. The V gene is TRBV5-1, the J gene TRBJ2-7, with 9 bases that match TRBD1. With 0 bases clipped from V and 5 bases from J, the junction kept 3 bases outside the gene matches. This CDR3 has 14 amino acids. Germline CDR1 is SGHRS and CDR2 is YFSETQ. CDR3 coding DNA: TGCGCCAGCAGCTTGGAACAGGGGGCGCACGAGCAGTACTTC. This translates into CASSLEQGAHEQYF.

This clonotype showed up just a few times. This chain uses TRBV29-1 with TRBJ2-1; TRBD1 might be the D (6 bases). The CDR3 contains 14 residues. Germline V lookup: CDR1 SQVTM, CDR2 ANQGSEA. Between the trimmed V and J ends, which lost 1 base and 4 bases, there was a span of 11 bases. The CDR3 protein is CSVEGRTEYNEQFF. The CDR3 DNA reads as TGCAGCGTTGAAGGCCGGACAGAATACAATGAGCAGTTCTTC.

The V and J genes are TRBV27 and TRBJ1-2, with 7 bases fitting TRBD1. The germline CDR1 and CDR2 sequences are MNHEY and SMNVEV (reference sequence). This CDR3 region has 14 residues. Trimming removed 8 bases from V and 5 bases from J; junction bases left unmatched: 11. CDR3 sequence: CASGYLQGFYGYTF. CDR3 coding DNA: TGTGCCAGCGGGTATTTACAGGGGTTTTATGGCTACACCTTC.